The sequence of this T cell receptor (beta chain) was determined in a study of T cells in Graves' hyperthyroidism and ophthalmopathy. It was RNA transcripts that yielded the amplified TCR beta CDR3 regions. TCR CDR3 regions were first amplified by RT-PCR with HTBI primers. MiXCR, run by TCRdb on the multiplex PCR reads, gives a single entry per CDR3 protein. Among fewer than 850,000 distinct CDR3 sequences listed, approximately 15% were seen once. The CDR3 is 13 residues long. Per the germline V gene, CDR1 is GTSNPN and CDR2 is SVGIG (reference sequence). V lost 0 bases and J lost 7, with 7 bases in between.

The specimen sequenced was blood. The source of this sequence is a man between 50 and 59 years old with Graves' hyperthyroidism. This chain joins TRBV30 and TRBJ1-6, with D possibly being TRBD1 (5 bases). Here the CDR3 reads CAWSVWGNSPLHF. As DNA, the CDR3 is TGTGCCTGGAGTGTATGGGGGAATTCACCCCTCCACTTT.